Presented here are 7 T cell receptor beta chains from one specimen sequenced in a study of control samples from healthy donors and cancer patients. The method was immunoSEQ multiplex PCR; TCRdb's version includes in-frame clones alone and lacks a portion of them. The table records roughly 88,000 clones, roughly 90% of them present only once. The sample comprised blood. The receptors were gathered from a woman in her 30s in good health.

Notes on this clone: The junction does not match germline at one end; this may be a read error. The gene calls are TRBV4-2 and TRBJ1-5; D perhaps matches TRBD1 (6 bases). The CDR3 spans 16 residues. Per germline, CDR1 LGHNA and CDR2 YNFKEQ. CDR3 sequence: CAGSAGTQSSNQPQHF. The CDR3 region has the DNA TGTGCCGGCAGCGCGGGGACACAGTCCAGCAATCAGCCCCAGCATTTT.

This clone was picked up one time. The chain joins TRBV12-3 or TRBV12-4 to TRBJ1-1; D call uncertain. This CDR3 spans 12 amino acids. The V end lost 8 bases, the J end lost 6 bases, and 13 bases lay between the germline ends. In nucleotides, the CDR3 is TGTGCCAGCTACGACCGAAGATCTGAAGCTTTCTTT. It yields the protein CASYDRRSEAFF.

This clone occurred a few times. The gene calls are TRBV12-3 or TRBV12-4 and TRBJ2-7; 8 bases are shared with TRBD1. The CDR3 is 12 amino acids. Germline trimming cut 10 bases from V and 6 bases from J; bases unmatched to any gene: 8. The DNA for the CDR3 is TGTGCCATTTCCTCAGGGGGCCTCGAGCAGTACTTC. As protein: CAISSGGLEQYF.

V is TRBV5-5 and J is TRBJ2-2, with D possibly being TRBD1 or TRBD2 (5 bases each). This CDR3 comprises 16 residues. V lost 2 bases, J lost 6 bases, and 17 bases lay in between. CDR1 and CDR2 from the germline V gene are SGHKS and YYEKEE (reference sequence). In DNA, the CDR3 is TGTGCCAGCAGCTTTTTGTGGTCTAGAGGGGCCGGGGAGCTGTTTTTT. Translated, it gives CASSFLWSRGAGELFF.

The chain recombines TRBV24-1 with TRBJ2-2, with 7 bases that match TRBD2. Losses at the gene ends were 9 bases for V and 7 bases for J; bases not matched to a gene: 13. CDR3 length equals 15 residues. The germline V gene encodes CDR1 KGHDR and CDR2 SFDVKD. DNA for the CDR3: TGTGCCACCCATCGGGGGACTACCATGAGCGGGGAGCTGTTTTTT. Encoded protein: CATHRGTTMSGELFF.

The J gene is TRBJ1-1, the V gene TRBV10-3; maybe TRBD1 (5 bases). The germline V gene has CDR1 ENHRY and CDR2 SYGVKD. The CDR3 spans 13 residues. The CDR3 sequence is CACRGEGNTEAFF. For the CDR3, the DNA is TGTGCATGCCGGGGGGAGGGGAACACTGAAGCTTTCTTT.

The gene calls are TRBV4-1 and TRBJ2-7; the match to TRBD2 covers 7 bases. Germline CDR1 reads MGHRA; CDR2 reads YSYEKL. The CDR3 is made up of 16 amino acids. V was pared by 8 bases and J by 0 bases, with 13 bases of the junction left unmatched. Written as DNA, the CDR3 is TGCGCCAGCGCTAAATCGGAGCGGGACTCCTCCTACGAGCAGTACTTC. Protein: CASAKSERDSSYEQYF.